A single sample gave rise to the 25 T cell receptor beta chains below, sequenced in a study of T cell changes during pregnancy in multiple sclerosis (dated by TCRdb to about 2019). The method was the immunoSEQ multiplex PCR assay. Sourced from immuneACCESS, this table was stored by TCRdb with only in-frame sequences that have V and J called. A share of the clones is absent; for the studies checked, an unresolved V gene accounts for under half, and the remainder has no known explanation. The sample table holds about 100,000 clones, of which approximately 92% were seen once. Around 1.8% of the sample rests with the top ten. This specimen was peripheral blood, taken after pregnancy. Receptor source: a female donor with multiple sclerosis, enrolled in a pregnancy study.

The chain has TRBV6-1 and TRBJ1-1; 8 positions agree with TRBD1. Germline loops: CDR1 MNHNS, CDR2 SASEGT. V was clipped by 7 bases and J by 1 base; unmatched bases: 5. This CDR3 has 14 residues. The CDR3 sequence: CASTMTGENTEAFF. Written as DNA, the CDR3 is TGTGCCAGCACAATGACAGGGGAGAACACTGAAGCTTTCTTT.

The V call is TRBV9, the J call TRBJ2-1; the D gene is possibly TRBD2 (5 bases). V shed 3 bases and J shed 8 bases, with 6 bases lying between them. The CDR3 has 11 amino acids. Germline CDR1 reads SGDLS; CDR2 reads YYNGEE. The CDR3 sequence: CASSDGDEQFF. CDR3 DNA sequence: TGTGCCAGCAGCGACGGGGATGAGCAGTTCTTC.

The rearrangement uses TRBV9 and TRBJ2-1, with TRBD1 matching 10 bases. Germline trimming cut 2 bases from V and 6 bases from J; bases unmatched to any gene: 8. Germline V gives CDR1 SGDLS, CDR2 YYNGEE. The CDR3 is made up of 16 amino acids. CDR3 bases: TGTGCCAGCAGCGTTTCCGGGACAGGGGTCGTCAATGAGCAGTTCTTC. This codes for CASSVSGTGVVNEQFF.

The chain uses TRBV6-5 and TRBJ2-3, with D unclear. Germline V lookup: CDR1 MNHEY, CDR2 SVGAGI. V dropped 0 bases and J dropped 1 base, with 11 bases sitting between them. This CDR3 region has 16 residues. CDR3 coding DNA: TGTGCCAGCAGTTACTCGAGTAACCCCGGCACAGATACGCAGTATTTT. This sequence encodes CASSYSSNPGTDTQYF.

This chain uses TRBV5-6 with TRBJ2-5; D may be TRBD1 (5 bases). The CDR3 spans 14 residues. With 0 bases removed from V and 1 base from J, the gap between germline ends came to 7 bases. The V gene's germline CDR1 is SGHDT and CDR2 YYEEEE. The CDR3 protein is CASSLAGPQETQYF. CDR3 coding DNA: TGTGCCAGCAGCTTGGCAGGGCCCCAAGAGACCCAGTACTTC. The full variable domain, its missing parts supplied by reference TRBV5-6 and TRBJ2-5, is DAGVTQSPTHLIKTRGQQVTLRCSPKSGHDTVSWYQQALGQGPQFIFQYYEEEERQRGNFPDRFSGHQFPNYSSELNVNALLLGDSALYLCASSLAGPQETQYFGPGTRLLVL.

V gene TRBV11-2 combines with J gene TRBJ2-7, with TRBD2 identical over 10 bases. V dropped 5 bases and J dropped 2; count of bases not matched to a gene: 18. The CDR3 is made up of 19 amino acids. Germline V gives CDR1 SGHAT, CDR2 FQNNGV. The CDR3 reads CASSPRGVAGGPHAYEQYF. The CDR3 nucleotides are TGTGCCAGCAGCCCACGGGGAGTAGCGGGGGGACCGCATGCCTACGAGCAGTACTTC.

The V and J genes are TRBV6-5 and TRBJ1-1; the match to TRBD1 covers 7 bases. V shed 6 bases, J shed 0 bases, and the junction held 4 bases outside the gene matches. Germline V CDR1 and CDR2: MNHEY, SVGAGI. This CDR3 region has 14 residues. The CDR3 reads CASSTGTVNTEAFF. DNA for the CDR3: TGTGCCAGCAGCACCGGGACAGTGAACACTGAAGCTTTCTTT.

The chain links TRBV5-1 to TRBJ1-6, with D perhaps TRBD1 (5 bases). The length of the CDR3 is 13 residues. Germline V gene sequence: CDR1 SGHRS, CDR2 YFSETQ. V shed 7 bases and J shed 10 bases, with 15 bases lying between them. The chain's CDR3 is CASAQGARSPLHF. The CDR3 region has the DNA TGCGCCAGCGCTCAGGGTGCGCGGTCACCCCTCCACTTT.

The V gene is TRBV7-2, the J gene TRBJ2-5; TRBD1 might be the D (5 bases). This CDR3 region has 16 residues. V was pared by 2 bases and J by 2 bases, with 15 bases between. Germline V lookup: CDR1 SGHTA, CDR2 FQGNSA. The CDR3 sequence: CASSLSRALGQETQYF. CDR3 coding DNA: TGTGCCAGCAGCTTAAGCAGGGCCCTCGGACAAGAGACCCAGTACTTC.

J is TRBJ2-1 and V is TRBV19, with TRBD2 matching 7 bases. The J segment lost 2 bases and the V segment lost 10 bases, leaving 8 bases of the junction unmatched. The CDR3 runs to 14 residues. Germline CDR1 is LNHDA and CDR2 is SQIVND (reference sequence). The CDR3 sequence: CATTPTSPYNEQFF. As DNA, the CDR3 is TGTGCCACTACCCCGACTAGCCCCTACAATGAGCAGTTCTTC.

In this sample, this clone turned up a few times. Other nucleotide sequences in the sample specify the same CDR3. This rearrangement joins TRBV6-1 to TRBJ1-1; 11 positions match TRBD1. Germline V gives CDR1 MNHNS, CDR2 SASEGT. With V trimmed by 5 bases and J by 5 bases, 1 base remained unmatched. This CDR3 contains 13 residues. The CDR3 here is CASSWDRGTEAFF. Written as DNA, the CDR3 is TGTGCCAGCAGTTGGGACAGGGGGACTGAAGCTTTCTTT.

The chain combines TRBV5-1 with TRBJ2-3; weak D call: TRBD2 (5 bases). The CDR3 spans 13 residues. V was shortened by 3 bases and J by 5 bases, with 10 bases between the two germline ends. Germline CDR1 and CDR2: SGHRS and YFSETQ. The CDR3 region is CASSSWRRDTQYF. As DNA, the CDR3 is TGCGCCAGCAGCTCTTGGAGGAGAGATACGCAGTATTTT.

V is TRBV30 and J is TRBJ2-3; 9 bases line up with TRBD1. This CDR3 region has 15 residues. J was trimmed by 4 bases and V by 0 bases; bases with no gene match: 5. CDR1 GTSNPN and CDR2 SVGIG come from the germline V gene (reference sequence). The CDR3 spells CAWSVDRGWADTQYF. CDR3 bases: TGTGCCTGGAGTGTGGACAGGGGATGGGCAGATACGCAGTATTTT.

The CDR3 region is CAWSPRIRSYTF. The CDR3 DNA follows: TGTGCCTGGAGTCCCCGGATCAGGAGCTACACCTTC. The chain employs TRBV30 and TRBJ1-2; no firm D call. This CDR3 has 12 residues. Germline lookup yields CDR1 GTSNPN and CDR2 SVGIG (reference sequence). Trimming left V 2 bases short and J 9 bases short, with 13 bases between.

This clone was recorded only once. The chain combines TRBV30 with TRBJ1-4; D remains ambiguous. This CDR3 region has 16 residues. Trimming pared 0 bases from V and 4 bases from J, leaving 15 bases between. CDR1 GTSNPN and CDR2 SVGIG come from the germline V gene (reference sequence). The CDR3 loop is CAWSVPWSGGNEKLFF. The DNA of the CDR3 is TGTGCCTGGAGTGTACCATGGTCGGGTGGTAATGAAAAACTGTTTTTT.

This sequence joins TRBV7-9 and TRBJ1-6; D gene unclear. Germline CDR1 SEHNR, CDR2 FQNEAQ (reference sequence). Trimming shortened V by 5 bases and J by 7 bases, and 9 bases separated the two germline ends. This CDR3 region has 13 residues. This chain's CDR3 is CASSGSFNSPLHF. CDR3 nucleotide sequence: TGTGCCAGCAGCGGCAGTTTCAATTCACCCCTCCACTTT. The complete variable domain, with remaining parts taken from reference TRBV7-9 and TRBJ1-6, reads DTGVSQNPRHKITKRGQNVTFRCDPISEHNRLYWYRQTLGQGPEFLTYFQNEAQLEKSRLLSDRFSAERPKGSFSTLEIQRTEQGDSAMYLCASSGSFNSPLHFGNGTRLTVT.

This chain connects TRBV29-1 to TRBJ2-7, with 8 bases matching TRBD1. The ends lost 4 bases at V and 3 bases at J; junction bases unmatched: 5. Per germline, CDR1 SQVTM and CDR2 ANQGSEA. There are 13 residues in the CDR3. CDR3 bases: TGCAGCGTTGGGGGAGGACAGGGCTACGAGCAGTACTTC. Its translation is CSVGGGQGYEQYF.

This clone was seen at least ten times. The genes are TRBV6-1 and TRBJ1-6; 9 positions agree with TRBD1. This CDR3 is built from 14 residues. J gave up 7 bases and V 6 bases, and 4 bases lay outside the gene matches. Germline V CDR1 and CDR2: MNHNS, SASEGT. In DNA form, the CDR3 reads TGTGCCAGCAGCCGGGACAGGGAAAATTCACCCCTCCACTTT. Translation gives CASSRDRENSPLHF.

This clone was counted between two and nine times. V is TRBV30 and J is TRBJ2-6, with TRBD1 matching 10 bases. The germline V gene encodes CDR1 GTSNPN and CDR2 SVGIG (reference sequence). This CDR3 comprises 22 residues. V was pared by 5 bases and J by 0 bases, with 22 bases of the junction left unmatched. The CDR3 protein is CAWDGVWTGGLSLHSGANVLTF. For the CDR3, the DNA is TGTGCCTGGGACGGGGTATGGACAGGGGGTCTCTCCTTGCACTCTGGGGCCAACGTCCTGACTTTC.

The gene calls are TRBV7-9 and TRBJ2-7; 11 nucleotides line up with TRBD2. CDR1 SEHNR and CDR2 FQNEAQ come from the germline V gene (reference sequence). The CDR3 has 18 amino acids. The ends lost 1 base at V and 6 bases at J; junction bases unmatched: 14. CDR3 amino acids: CASSLDPSVSGRALEQYF. The CDR3 bases are TGTGCCAGCAGCTTAGACCCCTCGGTTAGCGGGAGGGCCCTCGAGCAGTACTTC.

Comments on this clone: The junction departs from the called germline gene at one end, perhaps through a read error. The chain is built from TRBV15 and TRBJ1-2; TRBD1 agrees at 7 bases. The CDR3 extends over 17 amino acids. Germline lookup yields CDR1 LNHNV and CDR2 YYDKDF (reference sequence). The CDR3 region has the DNA TGTGCCATCAGCAAAACAGGGGCCGCGGAAAATCCATATGGCTACACCTTC. It translates to CAISKTGAAENPYGYTF. The variable domain in full, completed from reference TRBV15 and TRBJ1-2, reads DAMVIQNPRYQVTQFGKPVTLSCSQTLNHNVMYWYQQKSSQAPKLLFHYYDKDFNNEADTPDNFQSRRPNTSFCFLDIRSPGLGDTAMYLCAISKTGAAENPYGYTFGSGTRLTVV.

The rearrangement joins TRBV9 to TRBJ2-3; 9 bases are shared with TRBD2. Germline V gene data show CDR1 as SGDLS and CDR2 as YYNGEE. The V segment lost 4 bases and the J segment 6 bases; nucleotides outside the gene matches: 15. The CDR3 has 17 residues. The DNA for the CDR3 is TGTGCCAGCAGCTCCCCTGGGGCTAGCGGGATTTTGGATACGCAGTATTTT. Its translation is CASSSPGASGILDTQYF.

J is TRBJ2-2 and V is TRBV5-1, with 15 nucleotides matching TRBD2. Germline trimming cut 3 bases from V and 5 bases from J; bases unmatched to any gene: 5. Looked up from germline, CDR1 is SGHRS and CDR2 is YFSETQ. The CDR3 contains 17 residues. The CDR3 DNA reads as TGCGCCAGCAGCTCCGGACTAGCGGGAGGGCCAACCGGGGAGCTGTTTTTT. This sequence encodes CASSSGLAGGPTGELFF.

The J gene is TRBJ2-3, the V gene TRBV9, with TRBD1 identical over 10 bases. The CDR3 is made up of 16 amino acids. J gave up 5 bases and V 0 bases, and 6 bases lay outside the gene matches. Germline V gene lookup returns CDR1 SGDLS and CDR2 YYNGEE. The DNA of the CDR3 is TGTGCCAGCAGCGTAGTCGGACAGGGGGTCGTAGATACGCAGTATTTT. Translated, it gives CASSVVGQGVVDTQYF. Supplemented by reference TRBV9 and TRBJ2-3, the full variable domain reads DSGVTQTPKHLITATGQRVTLRCSPRSGDLSVYWYQQSLDQGLQFLIQYYNGEERAKGNILERFSAQQFPDLHSELNLSSLELGDSALYFCASSVVGQGVVDTQYFGPGTRLTVL.

The rearrangement uses TRBV5-1 and TRBJ1-5, with 8 bases aligning to TRBD1. V trimming: 0 bases; J trimming: 1 base; junction bases outside the gene matches: 12. CDR3 length: 19 amino acids. Looked up from germline, CDR1 is SGHRS and CDR2 is YFSETQ. The DNA for the CDR3 is TGCGCCAGCAGCTTGGGTGTGGACAGGGAAAAATGGAGCAATCAGCCCCAGCATTTT. Its translation is CASSLGVDREKWSNQPQHF.